The 7 T cell receptor beta chains below come from one sample, sequenced in a study of OX40 agonist ivuxolimab in advanced cancers. The protocol was immunoSEQ multiplex PCR, while the TCRdb copy is restricted to in-frame clones and leaves out a portion. This table has about 46,000 clones, approximately 90% appearing once. Sequences were derived from CD4+ or CD8+ T cells sorted from blood, sampled in a trial of the OX40 agonist ivuxolimab. The receptors were sampled from an adult with an advanced solid tumor such as melanoma, head and neck, liver or kidney cancer.

The rearrangement uses TRBV4-3 and TRBJ2-5; 10 bases fit TRBD2. With V trimmed by 1 base and J by 9 bases, 14 bases remained unmatched. CDR3 length: 17 amino acids. CDR1 and CDR2 (germline): LGHNA, YSLEER. The CDR3 nucleotides are TGCGCCAGCAGCCAAGCCCTAGCGGGAGTGGCCATAGCGGCCCAGTACTTC. Amino acids: CASSQALAGVAIAAQYF.

In the case of this clone: The sample carries other DNA sequences with the same CDR3. In nucleotides, the CDR3 is TGTGCCAGCAGAGGGATTATGAACACTGAAGCTTTCTTT. Amino acid sequence: CASRGIMNTEAFF. The chain links TRBV2 to TRBJ1-1; unclear D gene. Trimming shortened V by 6 bases and J by 0 bases, and 8 bases separated the two germline ends. The V gene's germline CDR1 is SNHLY and CDR2 FYNNEI. The CDR3 has 13 amino acids.

This sequence joins TRBV4-1 and TRBJ1-1; D call uncertain. From germline, CDR1 is MGHRA and CDR2 YSYEKL. V was clipped by 0 bases and J by 0 bases, with 5 bases between them. There are 14 residues in the CDR3. This chain's CDR3 is CASSQEQLNTEAFF. DNA of the CDR3: TGCGCCAGCAGCCAAGAACAGCTGAACACTGAAGCTTTCTTT.

The chain is built from TRBV19 and TRBJ1-1; tentatively, D is TRBD1 (6 bases). Germline values: CDR1 LNHDA, CDR2 SQIVND (reference sequence). CDR3 length: 14 amino acids. The germline V and J ends were trimmed by 2 bases and 4 bases, with 11 bases remaining between them. The CDR3 bases are TGTGCCAGTAGTATAAAGGGGGTGAGCACTGAAGCTTTCTTT. Its translation: CASSIKGVSTEAFF.

This clone showed up just a few times. The chain employs TRBV28 and TRBJ2-5; D could derive from TRBD1 or TRBD2 (5 bases each). V was clipped by 4 bases and J by 9 bases, with 12 bases between them. Germline V gene data show CDR1 as MDHEN and CDR2 as SYDVKM. CDR3 length equals 12 residues. The CDR3 loop reads CASSSGGLAQYF. The CDR3 DNA follows: TGTGCCAGCAGTTCTGGGGGTTTGGCCCAGTACTTC.

The V and J genes are TRBV5-1 and TRBJ2-3, with TRBD1 matching 8 bases. This CDR3 region has 15 residues. V trimming: 3 bases; J trimming: 0 bases; junction bases outside the gene matches: 3. Per germline, CDR1 SGHRS and CDR2 YFSETQ. CDR3 in amino acids: CASSSGQGSTDTQYF. The CDR3 DNA is TGCGCCAGCAGCTCAGGACAGGGTAGCACAGATACGCAGTATTTT.

The chain has TRBV21-1 and TRBJ2-1; the table's D gene call, TRBD2, was not cross checked with the DNA. TRBV21-1 is reported as a pseudogene. There are 17 residues in the CDR3. CDR3 region: CASSKERPRGSYNEQFF. The CDR3 region has the DNA TGTGCCAGCAGCAAAGAACGGCCTAGAGGATCCTACAATGAGCAGTTCTTC.